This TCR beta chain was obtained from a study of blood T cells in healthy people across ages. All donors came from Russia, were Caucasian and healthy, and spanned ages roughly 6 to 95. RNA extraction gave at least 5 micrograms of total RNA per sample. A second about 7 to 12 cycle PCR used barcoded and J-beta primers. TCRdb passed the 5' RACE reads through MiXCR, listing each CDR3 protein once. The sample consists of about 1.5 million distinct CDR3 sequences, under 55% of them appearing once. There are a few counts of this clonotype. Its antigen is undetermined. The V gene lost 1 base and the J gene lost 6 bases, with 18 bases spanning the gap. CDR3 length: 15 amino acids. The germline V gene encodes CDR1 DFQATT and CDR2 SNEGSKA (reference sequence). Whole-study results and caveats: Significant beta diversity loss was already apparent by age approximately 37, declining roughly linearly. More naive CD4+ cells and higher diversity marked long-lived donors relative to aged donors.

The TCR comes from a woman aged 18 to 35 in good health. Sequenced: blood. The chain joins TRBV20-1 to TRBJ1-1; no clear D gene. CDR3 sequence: CSARGRNTLRAEAFF. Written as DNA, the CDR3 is TGCAGTGCTAGAGGGCGGAACACCCTGCGAGCTGAAGCTTTCTTT.